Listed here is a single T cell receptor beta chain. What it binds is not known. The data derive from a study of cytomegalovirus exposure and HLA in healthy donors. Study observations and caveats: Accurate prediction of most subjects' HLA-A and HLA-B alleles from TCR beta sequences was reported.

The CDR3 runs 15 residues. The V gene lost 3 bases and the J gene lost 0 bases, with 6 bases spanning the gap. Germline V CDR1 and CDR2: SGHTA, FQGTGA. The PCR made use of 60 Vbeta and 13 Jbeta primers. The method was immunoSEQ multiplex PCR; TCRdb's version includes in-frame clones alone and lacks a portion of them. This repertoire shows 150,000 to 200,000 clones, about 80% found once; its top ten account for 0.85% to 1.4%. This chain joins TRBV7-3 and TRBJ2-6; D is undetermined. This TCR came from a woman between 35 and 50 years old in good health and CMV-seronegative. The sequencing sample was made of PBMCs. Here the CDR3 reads CASSFTRSGANVLTF. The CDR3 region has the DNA TGTGCCAGCAGCTTTACGCGCTCTGGGGCCAACGTCCTGACTTTC.